This T cell receptor beta chain was identified in a study of neoadjuvant nivolumab and ipilimumab in lung cancer. The overall study: Nivolumab 3 mg/kg was given days 1, 15 and 29, plus ipilimumab 1 mg/kg day 1 in combination. Findings of the study overall: Only a single major-pathologic-response sample was available for clonality analysis. Higher pretherapy blood TCR richness went with higher resected-tumor richness.

Sequencing used immunoSEQ multiplex PCR; TCRdb keeps in-frame clones, though not all of them. Among about 4,300 clones listed, 80% to 90% were seen once. This CDR3 spans 13 amino acids. The V gene lost 5 bases and the J gene lost 8 bases, with 15 bases spanning the gap. CDR1 is SQVTM and CDR2 is ANQGSEA in the germline V gene. On this clone itself: Its specificity is not known. In the same sample, other DNA sequences code for this CDR3.

This specimen was normal lung tissue adjacent to the tumor, taken after neoadjuvant nivolumab, alone or with ipilimumab, at or shortly before surgery. The receptor comes from an adult with non-small cell lung cancer. Some clones in this sample may be carry-over from other donors' samples. This sequence joins TRBV29-1 and TRBJ1-4; the D gene is possibly TRBD1 (5 bases). For the CDR3, the DNA is TGCAGCGTTTATGGCCAGGGAGGAGAAAAACTGTTTTTT. It codes for CSVYGQGGEKLFF.